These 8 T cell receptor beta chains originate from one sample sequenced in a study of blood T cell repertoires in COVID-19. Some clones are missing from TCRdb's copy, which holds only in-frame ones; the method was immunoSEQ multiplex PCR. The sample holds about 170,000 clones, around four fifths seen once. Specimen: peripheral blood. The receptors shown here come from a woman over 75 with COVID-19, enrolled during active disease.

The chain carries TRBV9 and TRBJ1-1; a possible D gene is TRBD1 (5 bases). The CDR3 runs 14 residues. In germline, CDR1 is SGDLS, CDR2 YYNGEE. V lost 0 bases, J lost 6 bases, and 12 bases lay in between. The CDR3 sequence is CASSVGQGGSEAFF. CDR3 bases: TGTGCCAGCAGCGTAGGCCAGGGAGGGTCTGAAGCTTTCTTT. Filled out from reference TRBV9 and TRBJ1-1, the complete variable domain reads DSGVTQTPKHLITATGQRVTLRCSPRSGDLSVYWYQQSLDQGLQFLIQYYNGEERAKGNILERFSAQQFPDLHSELNLSSLELGDSALYFCASSVGQGGSEAFFGQGTRLTVV.

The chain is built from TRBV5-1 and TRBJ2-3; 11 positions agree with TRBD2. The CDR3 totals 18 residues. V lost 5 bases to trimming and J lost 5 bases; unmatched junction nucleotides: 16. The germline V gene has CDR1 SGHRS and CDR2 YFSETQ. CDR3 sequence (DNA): TGCGCCAGCAGTGGGCTAGCGGGAGGAGTATCCGGGGGAGATACGCAGTATTTT. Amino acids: CASSGLAGGVSGGDTQYF. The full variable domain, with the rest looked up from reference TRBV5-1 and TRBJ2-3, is KAGVTQTPRYLIKTRGQQVTLSCSPISGHRSVSWYQQTPGQGLQFLFEYFSETQRNKGNFPGRFSGRQFSNSRSEMNVSTLELGDSALYLCASSGLAGGVSGGDTQYFGPGTRLTVL.

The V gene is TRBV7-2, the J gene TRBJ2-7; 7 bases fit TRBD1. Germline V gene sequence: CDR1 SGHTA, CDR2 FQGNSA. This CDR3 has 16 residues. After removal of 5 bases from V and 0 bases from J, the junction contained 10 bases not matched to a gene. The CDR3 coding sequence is TGTGCCAGCAGCCCGAGATCACAGGGGAACTCCTACGAGCAGTACTTC. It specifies CASSPRSQGNSYEQYF.

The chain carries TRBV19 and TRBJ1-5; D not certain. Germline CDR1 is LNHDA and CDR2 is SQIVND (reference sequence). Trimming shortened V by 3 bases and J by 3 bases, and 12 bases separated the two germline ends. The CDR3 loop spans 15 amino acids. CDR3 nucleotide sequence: TGTGCCAGTAGTATCGCGGTGAGTTTCAATCAGCCCCAGCATTTT. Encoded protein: CASSIAVSFNQPQHF.

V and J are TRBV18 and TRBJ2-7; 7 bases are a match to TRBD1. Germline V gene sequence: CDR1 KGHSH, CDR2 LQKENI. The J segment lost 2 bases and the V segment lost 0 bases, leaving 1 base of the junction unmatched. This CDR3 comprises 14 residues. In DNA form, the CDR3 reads TGTGCCAGCTCACCACCGGGACAGACCTACGAGCAGTACTTC. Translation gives CASSPPGQTYEQYF.

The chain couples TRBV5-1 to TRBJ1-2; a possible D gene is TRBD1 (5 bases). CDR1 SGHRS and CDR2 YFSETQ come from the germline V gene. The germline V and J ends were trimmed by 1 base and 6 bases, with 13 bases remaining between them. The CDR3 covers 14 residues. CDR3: CASSLIPGDHGYTF. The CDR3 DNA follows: TGCGCCAGCAGCTTGATTCCGGGGGACCATGGCTACACCTTC.

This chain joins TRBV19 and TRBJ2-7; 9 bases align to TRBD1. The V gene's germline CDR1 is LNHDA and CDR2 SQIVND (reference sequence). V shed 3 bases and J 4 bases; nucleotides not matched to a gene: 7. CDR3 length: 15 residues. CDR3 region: CASSISGTGRYEQYF. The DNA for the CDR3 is TGTGCCAGTAGTATTTCCGGGACAGGGCGGTACGAGCAGTACTTC.

The CDR3 DNA sequence: TGTGCCAGCAGCCAGGCAACTAATGAAAAACTGTTTTTT. Protein product: CASSQATNEKLFF. This chain links TRBV12-3 or TRBV12-4 with TRBJ1-4; no reliable D call. The V gene lost 6 bases and the J gene lost 0 bases, with 5 bases spanning the gap. The CDR3 sequence is 13 residues long.